This entry is about one T cell receptor beta chain. The sample is drawn from a study of immune cell composition in non-small cell lung cancer. The germline CDR1 and CDR2 sequences are MNHNS and SASEGT. V lost 2 bases to trimming and J lost 10 bases, with 17 bases between them. The length of the CDR3 is 15 residues. Assay used: immunoSEQ multiplex PCR; TCRdb lists only in-frame clones, some missing. The sample records 8,000 or so clones, roughly three quarters being singletons. The sample was lung tumor tissue. V and J are TRBV6-1 and TRBJ1-4, with D unclear. This sequence originates from a human donor with non-small cell lung cancer. This chain's CDR3 is CASSEIGSGSGKLFF. CDR3 sequence (DNA): TGTGCCAGCAGTGAAATCGGGTCGGGGTCCGGAAAACTGTTTTTT.